This T cell receptor beta chain was obtained from a study of blood T cell repertoires in COVID-19. Study details: PBMCs, B-cell-depleted T cells, or T cells were the source of the cDNA or gDNA that made up the material.

Patients at the Seattle site were enrolled during active infection and followed longitudinally. TCRdb's table, derived via immunoSEQ multiplex PCR, lists solely in-frame clones and lacks some. The table has around 400,000 clones, 87% seen once. The length of the CDR3 is 17 residues. J was trimmed by 6 bases and V by 4 bases; bases with no gene match: 14. Per germline, CDR1 LGHDT and CDR2 YNNKEL (reference sequence). The chain joins TRBV3-1 (or the pseudogene TRBV3-2) to TRBJ2-1; 8 nucleotides agree with TRBD2. The TCR comes from a woman between 55 and 75 years old with COVID-19, enrolled during active disease. The sample taken for sequencing was peripheral blood. The CDR3 DNA reads as TGTGCCAGCAGCCCCCGAGTTCGGGGGGGCGTACTCAATGAGCAGTTCTTC. Protein product: CASSPRVRGGVLNEQFF.